Shown below are 3 T cell receptor beta chains from a single sample sequenced in a study of T cell repertoires in aging, cancer and after chemotherapy. Amplification of TCR beta used genomic DNA extracted from peripheral blood. Multiplex touch-down PCR with TRB-A/B primers amplified rearranged V-D-J TRB sequences. One entry per CDR3 protein results from TCRdb running MiXCR on the multiplex PCR reads. The data contain some 14,000 distinct CDR3 sequences, around 23% of them singletons. Sequencing was carried out using blood. Receptors originate from a human donor in good health.

This clonotype was seen a handful of times. This sequence joins TRBV11-2 and TRBJ2-1; 10 bases fit TRBD2. The CDR3 spans 15 residues. Losses at the gene ends were 6 bases for V and 1 base for J; bases not matched to a gene: 3. CDR1 is SGHAT, CDR2 FQNNGV, per germline. The CDR3 protein is CASRYSGGSYNEQFF. CDR3 nucleotide sequence: TGTGCCAGCAGATATAGCGGGGGGTCCTACAATGAGCAGTTCTTC. Filled out from reference TRBV11-2 and TRBJ2-1, the complete variable domain reads EAGVAQSPRYKIIEKRQSVAFWCNPISGHATLYWYQQILGQGPKLLIQFQNNGVVDDSQLPKDRFSAERLKGVDSTLKIQPAKLEDSAVYLCASRYSGGSYNEQFFGPGTRLTVL.

This clonotype was seen only a few times. The chain uses TRBV10-3 and TRBJ1-2; 8 bases align to TRBD1. The CDR3 contains 14 residues. Germline V gene lookup returns CDR1 ENHRY and CDR2 SYGVKD. Trimming removed 6 bases from V and 2 bases from J; junction bases left unmatched: 5. Written as DNA, the CDR3 is TGTGCCATCAGCGGGGGACAGGCCAACTATGGCTACACCTTC. As protein: CAISGGQANYGYTF.

In this sample, this clonotype turned up a few times. V usage is TRBV28 and J usage is TRBJ1-2; D may be TRBD1 (6 bases). This CDR3 has 13 residues. Trimming left V 6 bases short and J 5 bases short, with 13 bases between. Germline V lookup: CDR1 MDHEN, CDR2 SYDVKM. The CDR3 DNA follows: TGTGCCAGCAGCCTGGACAGCATGTATGGCTACACCTTC. It is translated as CASSLDSMYGYTF.